Listed below are T cell receptor beta chains from one sample, sequenced in a study of T cells after yellow fever vaccination. From the 5' RACE reads, TCRdb called clonotypes with MiXCR, one entry per CDR3 protein. The repertoire consists of 300,000 to 350,000 distinct CDR3 sequences, with approximately 4.2% occurring once and the leading ten covering 20% to 25%. The sequencing here drew on PBMCs, taken 5 days after the yellow fever booster vaccination. Receptors originate from a man younger than 35 who received the YFV17D yellow fever vaccine. The CDR3 runs from the conserved cysteine through the conserved F or W. A D gene is named only where the DNA matches it firmly. The size of a clone is reported for some rows only, either as once, few or many, or as a class for expanded clones.

j_gene,len,v_gene,d_gene,abundance,CDR3aa,CDR3nt
TRBJ2-7,14,TRBV7-2,NA,few,CASSLATTSYEQYF,TGTGCCAGCAGCTTAGCGACTACTTCCTACGAGCAGTACTTC
TRBJ2-7,15,TRBV27,NA,few,CASTLASGGVGEQYF,TGTGCCAGCACTTTAGCGTCCGGAGGGGTGGGCGAGCAGTACTTC
TRBJ2-7,15,TRBV4-3,TRBD2,NA,CASSQGLAGEYEQYF,TGCGCCAGCAGCCAAGGACTAGCGGGGGAATACGAGCAGTACTTC
TRBJ2-1,14,TRBV7-6,NA,few,CASSLFGGANEQFF,TGTGCCAGCAGCTTGTTTGGCGGCGCCAATGAGCAGTTCTTC
TRBJ2-1,14,TRBV7-2,NA,many,CASSMREVYNEQFF,TGTGCCAGCAGCATGAGGGAGGTCTACAATGAGCAGTTCTTC
TRBJ2-3,15,TRBV3-1,TRBD1,NA,CASRDGTGGLTTQYF,TGTGCCAGCCGCGACGGGACAGGGGGTTTGACTACGCAGTATTTT
TRBJ1-4,15,TRBV7-9,NA,many,CASSLGGSWGEKLFF,TGTGCCAGCAGCTTAGGAGGCTCCTGGGGTGAAAAACTGTTTTTT
TRBJ2-5,15,TRBV5-1,NA,many,CASSLGGSDRETQYF,TGCGCCAGCAGCTTGGGTGGGTCTGATCGAGAGACCCAGTACTTC
TRBJ1-2,13,TRBV6-2/TRBV6-3,NA,few,CASSPTEGYGYTF,TGTGCCAGCAGCCCCACGGAGGGGTATGGCTACACCTTC
TRBJ2-7,15,TRBV4-1,TRBD2,NA,CASSTPGLPRLEQYF,TGCGCCAGCAGCACCCCGGGACTACCCCGATTGGAGCAGTACTTC
TRBJ1-2,13,TRBV12-3/TRBV12-4,NA,few,CASREGRHYGYTF,TGTGCCAGCAGGGAGGGACGGCACTATGGCTACACCTTC
TRBJ1-2,12,TRBV3-1,NA,few,CASSLHFYGYTF,TGTGCCAGCAGCCTACACTTCTATGGCTACACCTTC
TRBJ2-3,15,TRBV20-1,TRBD2,NA,CSARDPGRGTDTQYF,TGCAGTGCTAGAGATCCGGGGCGGGGGACAGATACGCAGTATTTT
TRBJ2-1,14,TRBV12-3/TRBV12-4,NA,few,CASSWIGRVNEQFF,TGTGCCAGCAGTTGGATAGGGCGGGTCAATGAGCAGTTCTTC
TRBJ2-2,15,TRBV24-1,NA,NA,CATSDPQVFPGELFF,TGTGCCACCAGTGATCCACAGGTTTTCCCCGGGGAGCTGTTTTTT
TRBJ2-5,15,TRBV7-9,TRBD2,NA,CASSFRLAEVETQYF,TGTGCCAGCAGCTTTCGACTAGCGGAGGTAGAGACCCAGTACTTC
TRBJ2-1,13,TRBV11-3,NA,few,CASSYGTQVEQFF,TGTGCCAGCAGCTACGGGACACAGGTTGAGCAGTTCTTC
TRBJ1-6,15,TRBV18,NA,NA,CASSPQDTGLGPLHF,TGTGCCAGCTCACCACAGGACACCGGGCTGGGACCCCTCCACTTT
TRBJ1-4,15,TRBV5-1,TRBD1,few,CASSLDGTGEVKLFF,TGCGCCAGCAGCTTGGATGGGACAGGGGAAGTAAAACTGTTTTTT
TRBJ1-1,16,TRBV6-6,TRBD1,NA,CASSYSDGQGNTEAFF,TGTGCCAGCAGTTACTCCGACGGACAGGGGAACACTGAAGCTTTCTTT
TRBJ2-1,14,TRBV7-2,TRBD2,NA,CATALAGAYNEQFF,TGTGCCACCGCACTAGCGGGGGCGTACAATGAGCAGTTCTTC
TRBJ1-6,14,TRBV12-3/TRBV12-4,NA,few,CASSIPLAYSPLHF,TGTGCCAGCAGTATCCCCTTGGCCTACTCACCCCTCCACTTT
TRBJ2-5,14,TRBV6-5,TRBD2,NA,CASRLAGRQETQYF,TGTGCCAGTCGACTAGCGGGGCGCCAAGAGACCCAGTACTTC
TRBJ2-7,13,TRBV20-1,NA,few,CSARGRNSYEQYF,TGCAGTGCTAGAGGACGGAACTCCTACGAGCAGTACTTC
TRBJ2-1,16,TRBV24-1,TRBD2,many,CATSDSGTSGYNEQFF,TGTGCCACCAGTGATTCCGGGACTAGCGGATACAATGAGCAGTTCTTC
TRBJ2-1,20,TRBV24-1,TRBD2,few,CATSDPGTSGGSFLDNEQFF,TGTGCCACCAGTGATCCCGGGACTAGCGGGGGGTCCTTCCTAGACAATGAGCAGTTCTTC
TRBJ2-5,14,TRBV18,NA,NA,CASSPPELQETQYF,TGTGCCAGCTCACCACCAGAGCTCCAAGAGACCCAGTACTTC
TRBJ1-5,14,TRBV20-1,NA,NA,CSARLGDRNQPQHF,TGCAGTGCTAGACTCGGAGACAGGAATCAGCCCCAGCATTTT
TRBJ1-5,14,TRBV7-2,NA,many,CASSSRGWNQPQHF,TGTGCCAGCAGCTCCAGGGGATGGAATCAGCCCCAGCATTTT
TRBJ1-6,18,TRBV28,NA,few,CASSLGAAHSLYNSPLHF,TGTGCCAGCAGTTTAGGAGCAGCGCACAGCCTCTATAATTCACCCCTCCACTTT
TRBJ2-1,18,TRBV29-1,TRBD2,few,CSASPGTSGGDRYNEQFF,TGCAGCGCATCACCCGGGACTAGCGGGGGAGACCGCTACAATGAGCAGTTCTTC
TRBJ1-3,14,TRBV5-1,NA,few,CASSPLASGDTIYF,TGCGCCAGCAGCCCCCTGGCAAGCGGGGACACCATATATTTT
TRBJ1-2,14,TRBV5-1,NA,few,CASSQNRYNYGYTF,TGCGCCAGCAGCCAAAACAGATATAACTATGGCTACACCTTC
TRBJ2-1,15,TRBV6-5,TRBD1,few,CASSHRQGSYNEQFF,TGTGCCAGCAGTCACCGACAGGGTTCCTACAATGAGCAGTTCTTC
TRBJ2-5,14,TRBV10-3,NA,few,CAISDAGREETQYF,TGTGCCATCAGTGATGCCGGGAGAGAAGAGACCCAGTACTTC
TRBJ2-3,15,TRBV24-1,NA,few,CATSDLTGGTDTQYF,TGTGCCACCAGTGATTTAACGGGGGGCACAGATACGCAGTATTTT
TRBJ2-3,15,TRBV7-7,TRBD2,many,CASSPAGGRSDTQYF,TGTGCCAGCAGCCCAGCGGGGGGGCGATCAGATACGCAGTATTTT
TRBJ2-3,15,TRBV29-1,NA,many,CSVELGRGLADTQYF,TGCAGCGTTGAATTGGGCAGGGGTTTGGCAGATACGCAGTATTTT
TRBJ2-7,13,TRBV5-4,NA,NA,CASSFSLAYEQYF,TGTGCCAGCAGCTTTTCCCTAGCCTACGAGCAGTACTTC
TRBJ2-5,12,TRBV5-1,NA,few,CASTRGTETQYF,TGCGCCAGCACCCGAGGGACAGAGACCCAGTACTTC
TRBJ2-1,11,TRBV7-2,NA,many,CASSSRVEQFF,TGTGCCAGCAGCAGCAGGGTTGAGCAGTTCTTC
TRBJ2-3,15,TRBV7-3,TRBD2,NA,CASSWASGGVDTQYF,TGTGCCAGCAGCTGGGCTAGCGGGGGGGTAGATACGCAGTATTTT
TRBJ2-1,13,TRBV12-3/TRBV12-4,NA,few,CASRIDSYNEQFF,TGTGCCAGCAGGATAGACAGTTACAATGAGCAGTTCTTC
TRBJ1-1,15,TRBV6-6,NA,few,CASSYFHGQYTEAFF,TGTGCCAGCAGTTACTTTCACGGACAGTACACTGAAGCTTTCTTT
TRBJ2-4,14,TRBV20-1,NA,NA,CSAATDGAKNIQYF,TGCAGTGCTGCCACCGACGGAGCCAAAAACATTCAGTACTTC
TRBJ2-1,16,TRBV24-1,NA,NA,CATSDGGYGENNEQFF,TGTGCCACCAGTGATGGGGGATACGGGGAAAACAATGAGCAGTTCTTC
TRBJ1-2,15,TRBV4-1,NA,many,CASSQDIGTDYGYTF,TGCGCCAGCAGCCAAGACATCGGGACGGACTATGGCTACACCTTC
TRBJ2-3,14,TRBV7-3,TRBD2,many,CASSFSGNTDTQYF,TGTGCCAGCAGCTTCAGCGGGAACACAGATACGCAGTATTTT
TRBJ1-5,16,TRBV5-5,TRBD1,many,CASSLASETGYQPQHF,TGTGCCAGCAGCTTGGCCTCAGAGACAGGGTATCAGCCCCAGCATTTT
TRBJ1-2,11,TRBV29-1,NA,NA,CSVGPSYGYTF,TGCAGCGTTGGACCCTCCTATGGCTACACCTTC
TRBJ1-2,12,TRBV20-1,TRBD1,few,CSAATGESGYTF,TGCAGTGCTGCAACAGGGGAATCTGGCTACACCTTC
TRBJ1-6,17,TRBV7-6,NA,NA,CASSLEGEVGYNSPLHF,TGTGCCAGCAGCTTAGAGGGGGAGGTGGGATATAATTCACCCCTCCACTTT
TRBJ2-2,14,TRBV5-1,NA,large,CASSPGMNTGELFF,TGCGCCAGCAGCCCAGGAATGAACACCGGGGAGCTGTTTTTT
TRBJ1-1,12,TRBV18,NA,many,CASSGQNTEAFF,TGTGCCAGCTCGGGACAGAACACTGAAGCTTTCTTT
TRBJ2-7,16,TRBV4-2,TRBD1,many,CASSQEGGMGSYEQYF,TGTGCCAGCAGCCAAGAAGGGGGCATGGGGTCCTACGAGCAGTACTTC
TRBJ2-1,13,TRBV19,TRBD2,few,CASSQRGVGEQFF,TGTGCCAGTAGCCAGCGGGGGGTCGGTGAGCAGTTCTTC
TRBJ2-1,13,TRBV5-1,NA,many,CASSLTGYNEQFF,TGTGCCAGCAGCCTGACAGGTTACAATGAGCAGTTCTTC